The present T cell receptor (beta chain) was sequenced within a study of cytomegalovirus exposure and HLA in healthy donors. PCR used 60 Vbeta primers and 13 Jbeta primers. Assay used: immunoSEQ multiplex PCR; TCRdb lists only in-frame clones, some missing. The sample contains some 110,000 clones, roughly 70% of which appear only once. The receptor comes from a young woman in good health and CMV-seronegative. The sample taken for sequencing was PBMCs.

CDR3 nucleotide sequence: TGTTCCTCGGGGGGGGCAACGATCGGGGAGCTGTTTTTT. This encodes CSSGGATIGELFF. V usage is TRBV7-9 and J usage is TRBJ2-2; 8 bases line up with TRBD2. Germline lookup yields CDR1 SEHNR and CDR2 FQNEAQ (reference sequence). The CDR3 runs to 13 residues.